One TCR beta chain is described in this entry. There are 14 residues in the CDR3. Germline CDR1 is SGHRS and CDR2 is YFSETQ. V lost 5 bases to trimming and J lost 0 bases; unmatched junction nucleotides: 3. Using immunoSEQ multiplex PCR, the repertoire was profiled, and TCRdb retains in-frame clones only, with some absent. Here the sample spans more than 20,000 clones, roughly nine tenths being singletons. This record belongs to a study of tissue T cells after allogeneic stem cell transplantation. The receptor comes from an older male donor who later had graft-versus-host disease after an allogeneic stem cell transplant. The starting material was blood, obtained before transplantation. This rearrangement joins TRBV5-1 to TRBJ2-3, with 7 nucleotides matching TRBD1. Here the CDR3 DNA reads TGCGCCAGCAGAGACAGGGTGAGCACAGATACGCAGTATTTT. Protein product: CASRDRVSTDTQYF.